The clone carrying this T cell receptor beta chain was seen ten or more times. The data stem from a study of cytotoxic CD8 clonotypes in ibrutinib-treated CLL. Here immunoSEQ multiplex PCR was the method, and the copy in TCRdb shows in-frame clones only, minus some. The sample contains about 15,000 clones, about 55% of which appear only once. The TCR was taken from a human donor with chronic lymphocytic leukemia. Specimen: PBMCs, collected at a roughly 22-month disease-progression time point, from a patient treated with ibrutinib.

The CDR3 region has the DNA TGTGCCAGTAGCCCTCAAGCCGAGACAGGGCTGAATGGCTACACCTTC. Its translation: CASSPQAETGLNGYTF. The genes are TRBV19 and TRBJ1-2, with TRBD1 identical over 7 bases. Germline CDR1 reads LNHDA; CDR2 reads SQIVND (reference sequence). The CDR3 loop spans 16 amino acids. J was trimmed by 6 bases and V by 6 bases; bases with no gene match: 16.